The clone carrying this T cell receptor (beta chain) showed up many times. Its antigen is not identified. This specimen belongs to a study of regulatory T cells in long-lasting Graves disease. Germline V gene lookup returns CDR1 MNHNS and CDR2 SASEGT. Deletions cut 7 bases from V and 8 bases from J, with 20 bases between. This CDR3 region has 14 residues. Researchers made TCR beta libraries by using iRepertoire HTBI primers and running Arm-PCR on CDR3 regions. Via MiXCR, TCRdb re-called the multiplex PCR reads, giving one row per CDR3 protein. This sample yields about 430,000 distinct CDR3 sequences, of which around 20% are seen a single time; approximately 14% belongs to the top ten. The time point here: persistent/refractory GD, antithyroid drugs over 5 years with positive TRAb. Extracted PBMC RNA gave rise to the TCR library. Findings and caveats of the study: Preferential use of TRBV28, TRBJ1-2 and TRBJ2-5 was seen in persistent disease.

Sequencing used peripheral blood mononuclear cells (PBMCs), obtained when the disease was refractory, from a patient treated with antithyroid drugs. V and J are TRBV6-1 and TRBJ1-2, with TRBD1 as a possible D gene (6 bases). This sequence originates from a female donor with Graves disease. This CDR3 reads CASNRDTPSGGYTF. CDR3 bases: TGTGCCAGCAACCGGGACACACCTTCGGGCGGCTACACCTTC.